Listed below are T cell receptor beta chains from one sample, sequenced in a study of blood T cell repertoires in COVID-19. The protocol was immunoSEQ multiplex PCR, while the TCRdb copy is restricted to in-frame clones and leaves out a portion. The sample has roughly 250,000 clones; roughly four fifths are singletons. The specimen sequenced was peripheral blood. The receptors shown here come from a woman in her forties or fifties with acute or convalescent COVID-19. The CDR3 runs from the conserved cysteine through the conserved F or W. The D gene is left open where the match is weak. Clone size is not always given. Where it is, it says once, few, many or a class for expanded clones.

clone size	J gene	V gene	CDR3 length	D gene	CDR3 DNA	CDR3 protein
.	TRBJ2-7	TRBV11-1	14	.	TGTGCCAGCAGCTTAGATATCGGGTCCTACGAGCAGTACTTC	CASSLDIGSYEQYF
.	TRBJ2-7	TRBV11-2	14	.	TGTGCCAGCAGCTTCGAACAGGCTTACTACGAGCAGTACTTC	CASSFEQAYYEQYF
.	TRBJ2-2	TRBV7-2	15	TRBD2	TGTGCCAGCAGCTTGAGCGGGGGGGCCACCGGGGAGCTGTTTTTT	CASSLSGGATGELFF
.	TRBJ2-5	TRBV2	12	.	TGTGCCAGCATCCCTGGGCAGGATTCCCCACACTTC	CASIPGQDSPHF
.	TRBJ1-5	TRBV12-3/TRBV12-4	12	TRBD1	TGTGCCAGCAACACAGGGGGCCAGCCCCAGCATTTT	CASNTGGQPQHF
.	TRBJ1-2	TRBV28	16	TRBD1	TGTGCCAGCAGTTTGGGCAGGACAGGGTTAAGGCATGGCTACACCTTC	CASSLGRTGLRHGYTF
.	TRBJ2-5	TRBV10-3	13	TRBD2	TGTGCCATCTGCCGGCGGGGGCAAGAGACCCAGTACTTC	CAICRRGQETQYF
few	TRBJ2-6	TRBV28	15	TRBD1	TGTGCCAGCAGTACGACAGGGAGTGGGGCCAACGTCCTGACTTTC	CASSTTGSGANVLTF
once	TRBJ1-5	TRBV6-1	20	.	TGTGCCAGCAGTGAAGGCCAGGCGGGTATACTTTTCTATGGCAATCAGCCCCAGCATTTT	CASSEGQAGILFYGNQPQHF
.	TRBJ1-2	TRBV4-3	14	.	TGCGCCAGCAGCCAAGGGGAGGAGGCTTCAGGCTACACCTTC	CASSQGEEASGYTF
.	TRBJ2-4	TRBV19	13	.	TGTGCCAGTTCGTCCCTAGCCAAAAACATTCAGTACTTC	CASSSLAKNIQYF
.	TRBJ2-5	TRBV20-1	14	.	TGCAGTGCTAGTTTGTCAGTAACCCAAGAGACCCAGTACTTC	CSASLSVTQETQYF
.	TRBJ2-5	TRBV5-1	13	TRBD2	TGCGCCAGCAGCTTATTCGAGGGACTAGGCCAGTACTTC	CASSLFEGLGQYF
.	TRBJ2-3	TRBV5-1	14	TRBD1	TGCGCCAGCAGCGTGACAGGGAGCACAGATACGCAGTATTTT	CASSVTGSTDTQYF
.	TRBJ2-3	TRBV4-3	16	TRBD1	TGCGCCAGCAGCCAGGACGGCACAGGGGCCCCAGATACGCAGTATTTT	CASSQDGTGAPDTQYF
.	TRBJ1-1	TRBV12-3/TRBV12-4	13	.	TGTGCCAGCAGTTTACAGGGGCCCACTGAAGCTTTCTTT	CASSLQGPTEAFF
.	TRBJ2-7	TRBV29-1	13	.	TGCAGCGTTGACGTGGCAGGGTCTCTCGAGCAGTACTTC	CSVDVAGSLEQYF
.	TRBJ2-2	TRBV19	14	TRBD1	TGTGCCAGTAAAGCGACAGGGGGGACCGGGGAGCTGTTTTTT	CASKATGGTGELFF
.	TRBJ1-1	TRBV5-4	14	.	TGTGCCAGCACCTTCGGGGTTGGGAACACTGAAGCTTTCTTT	CASTFGVGNTEAFF
.	TRBJ2-7	TRBV5-1	14	TRBD2	TGCGCCAGCAGCTTTAGCGGGAGTTCGAACGAGCAGTACTTC	CASSFSGSSNEQYF
.	TRBJ2-1	TRBV27	16	TRBD1	TGTGCCAGCAGTTTATCAACGGGGACAGGGTCGAATGAGCAGTTCTTC	CASSLSTGTGSNEQFF
few	TRBJ2-4	TRBV7-2	15	.	TGTGCCAGCAGCTTAGAGCTACAGATACAAAACATTCAGTACTTC	CASSLELQIQNIQYF
.	TRBJ1-2	TRBV6-5	16	TRBD1	TGTGCCAGCAGTTACTCTGCCGGGACAGACGAATATGGCTACACCTTC	CASSYSAGTDEYGYTF
.	TRBJ2-7	TRBV27	15	TRBD2	TGTGCCAGCAGTTTTTCGGGACTAGCCCCCTACGAGCAGTACTTC	CASSFSGLAPYEQYF
.	TRBJ2-1	TRBV2	14	.	TGTGCCAGCAGTGGGCGCATCGGCGGCAATGAGCAGTTCTTC	CASSGRIGGNEQFF
.	TRBJ1-1	TRBV6-1	13	.	TGTGCCAGCAGTTGGGGGGGGATTAACGAAGCTTTCTTT	CASSWGGINEAFF
.	TRBJ1-1	TRBV27	13	.	TGTGCCAGCAGTTTTGCGGGCCTTGATGAAGCTTTCTTT	CASSFAGLDEAFF
.	TRBJ1-5	TRBV10-3	13	.	TGTGCCATTACCAATGGCTTCGAACAGCCCCAGCATTTT	CAITNGFEQPQHF
few	TRBJ2-5	TRBV5-1	16	.	TGCGCCAGCAGCCCGGAGGGGGCGGGGCTCCAAGAGACCCAGTACTTC	CASSPEGAGLQETQYF
.	TRBJ2-7	TRBV2	11	.	TGTGCCAGCAGTGAAGCCCAGACTATGGCCTTC	CASSEAQTMAF
.	TRBJ1-2	TRBV2	13	.	TGTGCCAGTAGGGCAGGGGCCAACTATGGCTACACCTTC	CASRAGANYGYTF
.	TRBJ2-2	TRBV6-1	16	.	TGTGCCAGCAGTGAAGCGCGGACAGTAAACACCGGGGAGCTGTTTTTT	CASSEARTVNTGELFF
.	TRBJ2-3	TRBV5-6	13	.	TGTGCCAGCAGCTTTTGGGGCGGCGATACGCAGTATTTT	CASSFWGGDTQYF
once	TRBJ2-7	TRBV2	14	.	TGTGCCAGCAGTGGGGCGACAGGCTCCTACGAGCAGTACTTC	CASSGATGSYEQYF
once	TRBJ2-2	TRBV28	15	.	TGTGCCAGCCTATCATGGTCCAACAGGGCCGGGGAGCTGTTTTTT	CASLSWSNRAGELFF
.	TRBJ1-1	TRBV4-2	15	TRBD1	TGTGCCAGCAGCCCAATAACAGGGGCCAACACTGAAGCTTTCTTT	CASSPITGANTEAFF
.	TRBJ2-3	TRBV5-1	14	TRBD2	TGCGCCAGCAGCTTGGCCGGGGGGGTAGATACGCAGTATTTT	CASSLAGGVDTQYF
few	TRBJ2-5	TRBV15	15	TRBD1	TGTGCCACCAGCAGGGATAGACAGGGGATGCAGACCCAGTACTTC	CATSRDRQGMQTQYF
.	TRBJ1-1	TRBV29-1	13	TRBD1	TGCAGCGGGGGGGACAGGGTGAACACTGAAGCTTTCTTT	CSGGDRVNTEAFF
.	TRBJ2-6	TRBV9	13	.	TGTGCCAGCAGCGGTTCTAGAGCCAACGTCCTGACTTTC	CASSGSRANVLTF
.	TRBJ1-1	TRBV30	15	.	TGTGCCTGGAGGCCAGTCGGACAGCCGAACACTGAAGCTTTCTTT	CAWRPVGQPNTEAFF
few	TRBJ1-1	TRBV5-4	14	TRBD1	TGTGCCAGCAGCTTTCCACAGGGGGCGCCTGAAGCTTTCTTT	CASSFPQGAPEAFF